This T cell receptor beta chain was captured in a study of cytomegalovirus exposure and HLA in healthy donors. Study-wide results and caveats: An assumption of roughly uniform sequencing depth across donors underlay the presence/absence analyses. The study flagged roughly 150 TCR beta chains as cytomegalovirus-associated. A later analysis found most CMV-associated TCR beta chains apparently HLA-restricted.

CDR3 size: 18 residues. From germline, CDR1 is SGHRS and CDR2 YFSETQ. V gave up 1 base and J gave up 0 bases, with 14 bases separating them. The PCR made use of 60 Vbeta and 13 Jbeta primers. Per the study methods: Later, 65 million to 85 million unique TCR beta chains were counted in an analysis, and some 10 million of them were shared. Libraries were prepared by immunoSEQ multiplex PCR; TCRdb keeps only in-frame clonotypes and omits some of them. V and J calls and clone size are copied from that table; D and trimming were computed from the DNA. The sample holds approximately 220,000 clones; about 81% are singletons and the top ten take around 6%. With respect to this clone: Its cognate antigen is unknown.

The TCR comes from a man in his forties in good health and CMV-seropositive. The chain carries TRBV5-1 and TRBJ1-6; the D gene is possibly TRBD1 (5 bases). Specimen: PBMCs. The CDR3, as DNA: TGCGCCAGCAGCTTGACAGGTCCTTCGAGCTCCTATAATTCACCCCTCCACTTT. Residues: CASSLTGPSSSYNSPLHF. The entire variable domain, with the rest obtained from reference TRBV5-1 and TRBJ1-6, is as follows: KAGVTQTPRYLIKTRGQQVTLSCSPISGHRSVSWYQQTPGQGLQFLFEYFSETQRNKGNFPGRFSGRQFSNSRSEMNVSTLELGDSALYLCASSLTGPSSSYNSPLHFGNGTRLTVT.